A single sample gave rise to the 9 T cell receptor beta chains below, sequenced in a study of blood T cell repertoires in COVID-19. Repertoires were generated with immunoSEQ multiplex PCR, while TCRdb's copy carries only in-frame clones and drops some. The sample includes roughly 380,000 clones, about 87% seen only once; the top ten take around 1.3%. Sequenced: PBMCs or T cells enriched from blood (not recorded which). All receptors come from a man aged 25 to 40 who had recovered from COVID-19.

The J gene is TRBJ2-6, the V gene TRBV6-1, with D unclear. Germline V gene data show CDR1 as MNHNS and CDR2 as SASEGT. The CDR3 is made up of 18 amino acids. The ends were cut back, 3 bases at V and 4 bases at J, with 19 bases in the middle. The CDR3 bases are TGTGCCAGCAGTGAGTGGGTAGCCGCCTCGGCGGGGGCCAACGTCCTGACTTTC. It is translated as CASSEWVAASAGANVLTF.

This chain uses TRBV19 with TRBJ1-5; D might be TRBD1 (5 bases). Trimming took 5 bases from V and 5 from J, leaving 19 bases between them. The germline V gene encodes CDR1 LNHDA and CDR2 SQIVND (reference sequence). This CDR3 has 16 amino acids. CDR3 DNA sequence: TGTGCCAGTAGTCAACGCGTGACAGCACCCCATCAGCCCCAGCATTTT. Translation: CASSQRVTAPHQPQHF.

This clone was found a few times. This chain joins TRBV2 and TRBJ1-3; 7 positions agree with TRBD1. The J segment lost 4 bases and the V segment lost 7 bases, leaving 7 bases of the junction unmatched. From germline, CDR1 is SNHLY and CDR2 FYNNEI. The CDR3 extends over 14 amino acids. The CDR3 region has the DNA TGTGCCAGCACCCCAGGGGGGAAAGGAAACACCATATATTTT. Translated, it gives CASTPGGKGNTIYF. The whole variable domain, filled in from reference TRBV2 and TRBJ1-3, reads EPEVTQTPSHQVTQMGQEVILRCVPISNHLYFYWYRQILGQKVEFLVSFYNNEISEKSEIFDDQFSVERPDGSNFTLKIRSTKLEDSAMYFCASTPGGKGNTIYFGEGSWLTVV.

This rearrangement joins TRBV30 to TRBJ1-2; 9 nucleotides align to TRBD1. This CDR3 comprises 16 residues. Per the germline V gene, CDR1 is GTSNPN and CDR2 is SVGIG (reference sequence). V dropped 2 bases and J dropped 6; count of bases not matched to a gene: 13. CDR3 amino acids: CAWSYSDRGNSHGYTF. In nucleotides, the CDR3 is TGTGCCTGGAGTTACTCGGACAGGGGAAATTCTCATGGCTACACCTTC.

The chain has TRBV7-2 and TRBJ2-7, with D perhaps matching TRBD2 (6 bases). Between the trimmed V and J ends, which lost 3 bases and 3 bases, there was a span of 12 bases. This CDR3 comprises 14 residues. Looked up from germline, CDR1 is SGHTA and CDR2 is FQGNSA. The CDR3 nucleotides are TGTGCCAGCAGCTTCGGGACTCCGGGCTACGAGCAGTACTTC. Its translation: CASSFGTPGYEQYF.

In DNA form, the CDR3 reads TGTGCCAGCAGCAAAAAGGGGGAACAGGGGATGGACACTGAAGCTTTCTTT. Its protein is CASSKKGEQGMDTEAFF. This sequence joins TRBV21-1 and TRBJ1-1; TRBD1, the table's D call, was not compared with the DNA. TRBV21-1 is termed a pseudogene. The CDR3 is 17 residues long.

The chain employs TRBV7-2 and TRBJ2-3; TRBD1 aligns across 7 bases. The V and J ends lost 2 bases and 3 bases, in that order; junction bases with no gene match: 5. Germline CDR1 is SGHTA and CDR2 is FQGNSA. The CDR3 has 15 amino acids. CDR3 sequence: CASSLLTGTTDTQYF. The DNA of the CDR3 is TGTGCCAGCAGCTTACTGACAGGGACGACAGATACGCAGTATTTT.

The CDR3 DNA reads TGCGCCAGCAGCGAGGGACAGGGAGGTGAAAAACTGTTTTTT. This translates into CASSEGQGGEKLFF. This chain links TRBV5-1 with TRBJ1-4, with 9 positions matching TRBD1. The CDR3 covers 14 residues. The V segment lost 4 bases and the J segment 7 bases; nucleotides outside the gene matches: 5. The germline CDR1 and CDR2 sequences are SGHRS and YFSETQ.

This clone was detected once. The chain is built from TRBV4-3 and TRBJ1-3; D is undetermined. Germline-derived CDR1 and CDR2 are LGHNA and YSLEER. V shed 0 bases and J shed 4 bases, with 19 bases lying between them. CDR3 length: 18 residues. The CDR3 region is CASSQEMGSGGIGNTIYF. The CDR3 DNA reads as TGCGCCAGCAGCCAAGAGATGGGTAGCGGCGGCATCGGAAACACCATATATTTT.